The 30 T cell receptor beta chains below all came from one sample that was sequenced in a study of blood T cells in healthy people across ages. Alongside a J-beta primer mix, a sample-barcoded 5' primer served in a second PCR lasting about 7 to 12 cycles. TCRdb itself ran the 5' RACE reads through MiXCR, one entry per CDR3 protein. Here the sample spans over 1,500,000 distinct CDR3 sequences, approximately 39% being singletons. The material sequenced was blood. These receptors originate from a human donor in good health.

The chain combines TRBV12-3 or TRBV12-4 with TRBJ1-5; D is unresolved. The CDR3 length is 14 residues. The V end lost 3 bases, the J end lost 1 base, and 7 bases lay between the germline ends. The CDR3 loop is CASSFETSNQPQHF. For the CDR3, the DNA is TGTGCCAGCAGTTTTGAAACGAGCAATCAGCCCCAGCATTTT.

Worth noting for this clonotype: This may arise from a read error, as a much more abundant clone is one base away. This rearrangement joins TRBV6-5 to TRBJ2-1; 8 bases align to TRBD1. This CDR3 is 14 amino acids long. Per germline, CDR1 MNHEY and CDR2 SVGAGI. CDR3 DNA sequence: TGTGCCAGCAGGCGACAGGGGACATACAATGAGCCGTTCTTC. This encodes CASRRQGTYNEPFF.

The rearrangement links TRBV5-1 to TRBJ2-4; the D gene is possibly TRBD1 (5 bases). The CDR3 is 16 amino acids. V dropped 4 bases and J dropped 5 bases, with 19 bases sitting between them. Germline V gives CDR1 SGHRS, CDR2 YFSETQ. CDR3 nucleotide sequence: TGCGCCAGCAGCCCTCAGGCAGGGCTAGGGGAAAACATTCAGTACTTC. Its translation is CASSPQAGLGENIQYF.

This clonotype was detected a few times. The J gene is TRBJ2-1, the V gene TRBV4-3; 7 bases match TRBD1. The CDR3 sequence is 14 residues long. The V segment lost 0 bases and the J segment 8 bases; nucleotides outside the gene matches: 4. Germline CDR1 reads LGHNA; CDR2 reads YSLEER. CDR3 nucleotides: TGCGCCAGCAGCCAAGAAAAGGGGGCGGATGAGCAGTTCTTC. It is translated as CASSQEKGADEQFF.

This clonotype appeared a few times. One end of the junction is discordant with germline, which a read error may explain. The CDR3 loop is CASTYPIGGGAYNEQFF. CDR3 DNA: TGTGCCAGCACTTACCCCATAGGAGGGGGCGCCTACAATGAGCAGTTCTTC. This chain joins TRBV6-2 or TRBV6-3 and TRBJ2-1; D is possibly TRBD1 (7 bases). CDR1 and CDR2 (germline): MNHEY, SVGEGT. The CDR3 loop spans 17 amino acids.

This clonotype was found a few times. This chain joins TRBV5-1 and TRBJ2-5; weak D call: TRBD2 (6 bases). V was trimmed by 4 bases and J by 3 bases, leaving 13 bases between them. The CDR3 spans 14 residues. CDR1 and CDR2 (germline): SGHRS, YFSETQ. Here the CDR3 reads CASSPEGREETQYF. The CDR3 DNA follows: TGCGCCAGCAGCCCGGAGGGCAGGGAAGAGACCCAGTACTTC.

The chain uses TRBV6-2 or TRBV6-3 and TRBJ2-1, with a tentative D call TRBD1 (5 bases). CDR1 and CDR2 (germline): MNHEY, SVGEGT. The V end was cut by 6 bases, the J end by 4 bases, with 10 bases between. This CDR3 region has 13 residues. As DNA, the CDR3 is TGTGCCAGCAGGAATCGACAGTACAATGAGCAGTTCTTC. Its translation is CASRNRQYNEQFF.

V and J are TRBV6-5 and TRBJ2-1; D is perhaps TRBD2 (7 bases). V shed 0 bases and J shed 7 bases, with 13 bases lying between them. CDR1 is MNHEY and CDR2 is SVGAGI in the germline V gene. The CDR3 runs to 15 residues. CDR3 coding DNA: TGTGCCAGCAGTTACTCAGGGGGGGCCGTAAATGAGCAGTTCTTC. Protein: CASSYSGGAVNEQFF.

The CDR3 loop is CASSQDPMETNEKLFF. In nucleotides, the CDR3 is TGCGCCAGCAGCCAAGACCCAATGGAAACTAATGAAAAACTGTTTTTT. This chain uses TRBV4-3 with TRBJ1-4; D unclear. The CDR3 is 16 residues long. Germline assignment: CDR1 LGHNA and CDR2 YSLEER. With 0 bases removed from V and 1 base from J, the gap between germline ends came to 9 bases.

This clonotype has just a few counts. The CDR3 loop reads CASSYETSEAFF. CDR3 DNA sequence: TGCGCCAGCAGCTACGAAACCTCTGAAGCTTTCTTT. The chain couples TRBV5-1 to TRBJ1-1; unclear D gene. Germline lookup yields CDR1 SGHRS and CDR2 YFSETQ. The CDR3 sequence is 12 residues long. V lost 3 bases, J lost 6 bases, and 9 bases lay in between.

The CDR3 coding sequence is TGCAGTGCTAGTTTGAACAGGGGGCATGGCTACACCTTC. Translating it yields CSASLNRGHGYTF. J is TRBJ1-2 and V is TRBV20-1; the match to TRBD1 covers 9 bases. The germline V gene has CDR1 DFQATT and CDR2 SNEGSKA (reference sequence). Trimming at V came to 3 bases and at J to 6 bases, leaving 5 bases not matched to a gene. The CDR3 runs 13 residues.

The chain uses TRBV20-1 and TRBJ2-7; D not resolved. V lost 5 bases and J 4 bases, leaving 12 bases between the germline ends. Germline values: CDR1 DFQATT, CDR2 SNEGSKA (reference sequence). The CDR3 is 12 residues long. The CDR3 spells CSAAKKVYEQYF. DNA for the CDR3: TGCAGTGCTGCCAAAAAGGTATACGAGCAGTACTTC.

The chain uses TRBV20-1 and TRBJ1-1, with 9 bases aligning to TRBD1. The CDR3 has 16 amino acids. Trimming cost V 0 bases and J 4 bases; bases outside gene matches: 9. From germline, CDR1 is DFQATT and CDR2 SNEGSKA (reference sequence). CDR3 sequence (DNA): TGCAGTGCTAGAGATCTGGGGAGACAGGGGGGCACTGAAGCTTTCTTT. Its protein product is CSARDLGRQGGTEAFF.

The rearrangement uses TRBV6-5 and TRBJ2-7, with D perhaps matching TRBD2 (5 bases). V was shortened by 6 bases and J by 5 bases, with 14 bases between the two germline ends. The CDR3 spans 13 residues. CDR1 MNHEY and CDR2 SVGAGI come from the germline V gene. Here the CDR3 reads CASRSGSPNEQYF. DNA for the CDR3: TGTGCCAGCAGGTCGGGATCGCCCAACGAGCAGTACTTC.

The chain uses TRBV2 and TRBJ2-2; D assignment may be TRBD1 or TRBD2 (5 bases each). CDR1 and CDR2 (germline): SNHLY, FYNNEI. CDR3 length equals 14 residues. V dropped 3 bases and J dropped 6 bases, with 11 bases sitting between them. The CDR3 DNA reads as TGTGCCAGCAGTGATGGTTTGGGACCCGGGGAGCTGTTTTTT. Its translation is CASSDGLGPGELFF.

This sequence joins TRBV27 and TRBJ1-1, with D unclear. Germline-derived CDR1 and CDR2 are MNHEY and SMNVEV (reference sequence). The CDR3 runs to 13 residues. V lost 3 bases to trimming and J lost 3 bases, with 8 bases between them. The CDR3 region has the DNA TGTGCCAGCAGTTTCGACCCATACACTGAAGCTTTCTTT. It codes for CASSFDPYTEAFF.

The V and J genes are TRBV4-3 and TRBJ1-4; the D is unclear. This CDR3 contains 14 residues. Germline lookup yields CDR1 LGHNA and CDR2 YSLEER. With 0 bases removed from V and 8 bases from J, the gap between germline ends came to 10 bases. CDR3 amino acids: CASSQDWAMEKLFF. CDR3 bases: TGCGCCAGCAGCCAAGATTGGGCGATGGAAAAACTGTTTTTT.

The chain's CDR3 is CASTETETGETQYF. The CDR3 DNA is TGTGCCAGCACCGAGACAGAGACGGGAGAGACCCAGTACTTC. The chain employs TRBV25-1 and TRBJ2-5; the D gene is possibly TRBD1 (5 bases). CDR1 and CDR2 from the germline V gene are MGHDK and SYGVNS. CDR3 length equals 14 residues. V gave up 7 bases and J gave up 4 bases, with 16 bases separating them.

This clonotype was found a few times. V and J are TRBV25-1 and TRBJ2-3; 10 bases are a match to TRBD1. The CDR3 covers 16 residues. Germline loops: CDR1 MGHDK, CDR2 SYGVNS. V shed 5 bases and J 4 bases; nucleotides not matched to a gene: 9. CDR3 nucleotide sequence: TGTGCCAGCAGTTCAACGGGACAGGGGCTGGCAGATACGCAGTATTTT. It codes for CASSSTGQGLADTQYF.

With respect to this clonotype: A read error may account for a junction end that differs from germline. CDR3 in DNA: TGTGCCGGCAGTTTAGCGGGGAGCACAGATGCGCAGTATTTT. Protein sequence: CAGSLAGSTDAQYF. J is TRBJ2-3 and V is TRBV28, with 8 nucleotides matching TRBD2. Per germline, CDR1 MDHEN and CDR2 SYDVKM. The CDR3 runs 14 residues.

The CDR3 is CASSFGTDRVSNQPQHF. In DNA form, the CDR3 reads TGTGCCAGCAGCTTCGGGACCGACAGGGTGAGCAATCAGCCCCAGCATTTT. J is TRBJ1-5 and V is TRBV7-9; 7 bases fit TRBD1. With 3 bases clipped from V and 1 base from J, the junction kept 9 bases outside the gene matches. The CDR3 has 17 amino acids. Per the germline V gene, CDR1 is SEHNR and CDR2 is FQNEAQ (reference sequence).

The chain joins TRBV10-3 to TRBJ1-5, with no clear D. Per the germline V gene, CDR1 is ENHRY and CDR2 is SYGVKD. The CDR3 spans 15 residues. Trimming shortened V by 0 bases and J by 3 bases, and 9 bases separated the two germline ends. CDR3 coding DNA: TGTGCCATCAGTGAGTCGGTGAACGTCAATCAGCCCCAGCATTTT. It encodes CAISESVNVNQPQHF.

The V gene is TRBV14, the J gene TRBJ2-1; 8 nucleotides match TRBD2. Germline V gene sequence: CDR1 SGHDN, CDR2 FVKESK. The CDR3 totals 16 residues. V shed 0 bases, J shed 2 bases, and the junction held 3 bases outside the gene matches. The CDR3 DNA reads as TGTGCCAGCAGCCAAGAGCTAGCGGGCACCTACAATGAGCAGTTCTTC. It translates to CASSQELAGTYNEQFF.

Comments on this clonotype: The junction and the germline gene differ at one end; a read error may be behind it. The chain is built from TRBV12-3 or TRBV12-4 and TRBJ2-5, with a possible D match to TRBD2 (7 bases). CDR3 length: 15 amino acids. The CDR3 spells CAGSPMRGGLETQYF. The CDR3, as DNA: TGTGCCGGCAGCCCGATGAGGGGGGGCCTGGAGACCCAGTACTTC.

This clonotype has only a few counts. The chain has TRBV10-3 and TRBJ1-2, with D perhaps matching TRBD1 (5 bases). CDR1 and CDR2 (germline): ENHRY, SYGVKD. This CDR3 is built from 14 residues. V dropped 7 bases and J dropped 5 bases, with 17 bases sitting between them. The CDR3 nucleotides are TGTGCCATCACTCGGGACGGAGGTTCATATGGCTACACCTTC. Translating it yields CAITRDGGSYGYTF.

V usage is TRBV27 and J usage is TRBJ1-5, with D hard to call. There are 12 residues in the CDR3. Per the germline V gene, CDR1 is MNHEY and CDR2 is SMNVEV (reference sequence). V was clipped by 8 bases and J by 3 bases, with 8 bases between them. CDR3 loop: CASHTYNQPQHF. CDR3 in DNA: TGTGCCAGCCATACTTACAATCAGCCCCAGCATTTT.

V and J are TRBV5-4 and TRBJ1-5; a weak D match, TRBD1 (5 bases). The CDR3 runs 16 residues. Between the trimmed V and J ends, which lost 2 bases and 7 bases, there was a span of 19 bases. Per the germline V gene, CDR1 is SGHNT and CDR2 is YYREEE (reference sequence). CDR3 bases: TGTGCCAGCAGCTTTGGCGGTCGGGGGGAGGGCCAGCCCCAGCATTTT. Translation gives CASSFGGRGEGQPQHF.

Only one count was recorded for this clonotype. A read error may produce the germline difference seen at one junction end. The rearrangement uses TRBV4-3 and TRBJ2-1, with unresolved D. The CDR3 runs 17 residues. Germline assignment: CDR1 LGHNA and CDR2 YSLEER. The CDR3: CAGSQDLSSQKNNEQFF. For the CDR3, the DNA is TGCGCCGGCAGCCAAGATCTTTCCTCGCAGAAAAACAATGAGCAGTTCTTC.

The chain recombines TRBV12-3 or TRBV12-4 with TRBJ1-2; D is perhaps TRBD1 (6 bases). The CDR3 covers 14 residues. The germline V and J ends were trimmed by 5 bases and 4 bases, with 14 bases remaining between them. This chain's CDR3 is CASSPGQHIYGYTF. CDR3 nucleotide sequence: TGTGCCAGCAGTCCGGGACAACACATCTATGGCTACACCTTC.

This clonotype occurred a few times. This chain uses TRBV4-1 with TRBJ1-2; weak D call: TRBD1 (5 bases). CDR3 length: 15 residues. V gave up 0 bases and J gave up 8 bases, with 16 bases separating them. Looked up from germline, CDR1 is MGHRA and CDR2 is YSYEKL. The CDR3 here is CASSQERQGRNGYTF. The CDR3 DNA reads TGCGCCAGCAGCCAAGAACGGCAGGGAAGGAACGGCTACACCTTC.